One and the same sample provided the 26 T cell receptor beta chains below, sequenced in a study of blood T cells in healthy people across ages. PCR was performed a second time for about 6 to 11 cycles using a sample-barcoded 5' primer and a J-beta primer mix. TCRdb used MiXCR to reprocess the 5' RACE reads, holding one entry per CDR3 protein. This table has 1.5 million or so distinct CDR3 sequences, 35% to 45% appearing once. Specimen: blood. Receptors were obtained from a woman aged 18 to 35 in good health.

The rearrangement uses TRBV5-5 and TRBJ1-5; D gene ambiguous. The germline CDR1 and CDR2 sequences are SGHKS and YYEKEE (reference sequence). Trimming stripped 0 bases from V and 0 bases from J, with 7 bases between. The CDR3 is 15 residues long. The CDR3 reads CASSLGQPSNQPQHF. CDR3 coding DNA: TGTGCCAGCAGCTTGGGGCAGCCTAGCAATCAGCCCCAGCATTTT.

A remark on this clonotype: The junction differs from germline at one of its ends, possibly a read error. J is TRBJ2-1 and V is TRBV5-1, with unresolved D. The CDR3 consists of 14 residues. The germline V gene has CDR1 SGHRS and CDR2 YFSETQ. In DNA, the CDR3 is TGTGCCAGCAGCTCCGGGCAGACTTACAATGAGCAGTTCTTC. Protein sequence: CASSSGQTYNEQFF. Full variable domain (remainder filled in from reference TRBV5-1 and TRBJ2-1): KAGVTQTPRYLIKTRGQQVTLSCSPISGHRSVSWYQQTPGQGLQFLFEYFSETQRNKGNFPGRFSGRQFSNSRSEMNVSTLELGDSALYLCASSSGQTYNEQFFGPGTRLTVL.

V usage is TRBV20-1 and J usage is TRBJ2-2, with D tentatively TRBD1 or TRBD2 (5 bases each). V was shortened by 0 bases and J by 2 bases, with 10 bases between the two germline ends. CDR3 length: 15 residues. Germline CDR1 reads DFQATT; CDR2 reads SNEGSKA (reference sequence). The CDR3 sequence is CSARELGTNTGELFF. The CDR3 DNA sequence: TGCAGTGCTAGAGAGCTGGGGACCAACACCGGGGAGCTGTTTTTT.

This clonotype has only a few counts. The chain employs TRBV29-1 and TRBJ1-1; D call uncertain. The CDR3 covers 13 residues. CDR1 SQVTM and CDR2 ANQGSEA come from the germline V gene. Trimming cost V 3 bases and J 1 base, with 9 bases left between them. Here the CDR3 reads CSVDGVANTEAFF. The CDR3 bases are TGCAGCGTTGATGGGGTGGCGAACACTGAAGCTTTCTTT.

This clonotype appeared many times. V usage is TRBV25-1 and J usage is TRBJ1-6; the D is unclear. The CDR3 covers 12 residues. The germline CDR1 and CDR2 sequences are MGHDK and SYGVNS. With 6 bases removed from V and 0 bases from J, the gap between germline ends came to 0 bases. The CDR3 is CASSSYNSPLHF. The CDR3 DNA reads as TGTGCCAGCAGCTCCTATAATTCACCCCTCCACTTT.

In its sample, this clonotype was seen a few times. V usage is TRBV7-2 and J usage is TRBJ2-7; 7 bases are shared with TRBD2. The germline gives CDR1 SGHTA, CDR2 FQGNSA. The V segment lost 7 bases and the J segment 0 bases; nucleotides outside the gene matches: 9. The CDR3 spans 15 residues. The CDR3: CASTRGASGSYEQYF. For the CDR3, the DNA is TGTGCCAGCACTAGAGGGGCTAGCGGCTCCTACGAGCAGTACTTC.

The CDR3 nucleotides are TGTGCCAGCAGTGATCTTCAAGGCGACGAGCAGTACTTC. Protein: CASSDLQGDEQYF. The chain uses TRBV6-1 and TRBJ2-7, with D uncertain. Trimming pared 3 bases from V and 5 bases from J, leaving 11 bases between. This CDR3 is 13 amino acids long. CDR1 is MNHNS, CDR2 SASEGT, per germline.

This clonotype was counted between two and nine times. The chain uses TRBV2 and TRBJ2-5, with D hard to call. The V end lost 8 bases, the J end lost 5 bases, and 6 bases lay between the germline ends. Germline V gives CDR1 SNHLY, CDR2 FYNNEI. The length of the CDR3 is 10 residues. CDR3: CASRAETQYF. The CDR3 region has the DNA TGTGCCAGCCGAGCCGAGACCCAGTACTTC.

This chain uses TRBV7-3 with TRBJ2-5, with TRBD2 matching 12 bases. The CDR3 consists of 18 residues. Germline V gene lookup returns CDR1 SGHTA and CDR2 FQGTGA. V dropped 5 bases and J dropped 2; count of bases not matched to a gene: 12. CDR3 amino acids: CASSRNAASGGGQETQYF. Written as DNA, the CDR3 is TGTGCCAGCAGCCGAAATGCGGCTAGCGGGGGGGGACAAGAGACCCAGTACTTC. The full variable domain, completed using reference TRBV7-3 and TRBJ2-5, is GAGVSQTPSNKVTEKGKYVELRCDPISGHTALYWYRQSLGQGPEFLIYFQGTGAADDSGLPNDRFFAVRPEGSVSTLKIQRTERGDSAVYLCASSRNAASGGGQETQYFGPGTRLLVL.

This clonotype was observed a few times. This CDR3 reads CASSENGLTSDEQYF. In DNA form, the CDR3 reads TGTGCCAGCAGTGAGAATGGATTGACTAGTGACGAGCAGTACTTC. V gene TRBV4-2 combines with J gene TRBJ2-7, with a weak D call TRBD2 (6 bases). The germline V gene has CDR1 LGHNA and CDR2 YNFKEQ. The CDR3 contains 15 residues. Trimming took 6 bases from V and 5 from J, leaving 20 bases between them.

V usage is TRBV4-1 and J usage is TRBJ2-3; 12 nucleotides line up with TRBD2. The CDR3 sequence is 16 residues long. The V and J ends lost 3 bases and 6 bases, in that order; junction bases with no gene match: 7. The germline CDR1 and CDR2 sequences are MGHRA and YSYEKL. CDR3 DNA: TGCGCCAGCAGCCACCTACGTACTAGCGGGGGGGATACGCAGTATTTT. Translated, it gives CASSHLRTSGGDTQYF.

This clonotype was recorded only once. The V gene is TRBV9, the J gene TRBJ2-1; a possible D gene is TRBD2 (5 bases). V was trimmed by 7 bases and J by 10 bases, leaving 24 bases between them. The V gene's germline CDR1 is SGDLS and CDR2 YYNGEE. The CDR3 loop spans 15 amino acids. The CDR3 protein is CASGKTGGPVYEQFF. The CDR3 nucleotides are TGTGCCAGCGGCAAGACCGGAGGTCCGGTTTACGAGCAGTTCTTC. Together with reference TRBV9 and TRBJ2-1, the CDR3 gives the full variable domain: DSGVTQTPKHLITATGQRVTLRCSPRSGDLSVYWYQQSLDQGLQFLIQYYNGEERAKGNILERFSAQQFPDLHSELNLSSLELGDSALYFCASGKTGGPVYEQFFGPGTRLTVL.

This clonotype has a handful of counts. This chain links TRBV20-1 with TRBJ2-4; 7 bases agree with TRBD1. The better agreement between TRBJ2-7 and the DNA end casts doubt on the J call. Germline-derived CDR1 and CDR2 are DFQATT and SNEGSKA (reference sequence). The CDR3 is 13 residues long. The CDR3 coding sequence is TGCAGTGCTAGAGAAGGGGGCCTCTACGAGCAGTACTTC. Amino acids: CSAREGGLYEQYF.

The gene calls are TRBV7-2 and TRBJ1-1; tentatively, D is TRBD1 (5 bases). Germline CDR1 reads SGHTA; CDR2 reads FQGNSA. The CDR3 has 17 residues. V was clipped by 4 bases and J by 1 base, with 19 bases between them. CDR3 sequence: CASSSLWWGGGNTEAFF. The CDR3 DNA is TGTGCCAGCAGCTCCCTTTGGTGGGGGGGAGGGAACACTGAAGCTTTCTTT.

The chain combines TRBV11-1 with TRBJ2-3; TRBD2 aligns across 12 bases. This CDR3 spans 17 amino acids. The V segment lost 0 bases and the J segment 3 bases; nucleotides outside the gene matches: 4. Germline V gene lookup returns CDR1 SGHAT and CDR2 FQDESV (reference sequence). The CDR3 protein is CASSLALAGGPTDTQYF. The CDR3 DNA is TGTGCCAGCAGCTTAGCTCTAGCGGGAGGGCCTACAGATACGCAGTATTTT.

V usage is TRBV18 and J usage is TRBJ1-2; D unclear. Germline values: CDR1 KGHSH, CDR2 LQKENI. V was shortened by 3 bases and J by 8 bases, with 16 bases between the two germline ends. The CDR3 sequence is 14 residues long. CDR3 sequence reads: CASSPSLRERGYTF. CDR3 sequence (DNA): TGTGCCAGCTCACCTAGTTTACGGGAACGGGGCTACACCTTC.

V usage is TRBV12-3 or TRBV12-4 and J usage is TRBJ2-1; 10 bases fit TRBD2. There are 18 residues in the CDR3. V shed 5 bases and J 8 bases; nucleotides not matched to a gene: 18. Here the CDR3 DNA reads TGTGCCAGCAGTCCTACCCCCGGGACTAGCGCCACATCGGATGAGCAGTTCTTC. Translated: CASSPTPGTSATSDEQFF.

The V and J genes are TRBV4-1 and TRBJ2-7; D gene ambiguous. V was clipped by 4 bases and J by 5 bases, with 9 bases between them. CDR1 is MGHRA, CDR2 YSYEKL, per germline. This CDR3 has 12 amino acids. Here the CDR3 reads CASSRSGDEQYF. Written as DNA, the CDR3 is TGCGCCAGCAGCCGCTCTGGGGACGAGCAGTACTTC.

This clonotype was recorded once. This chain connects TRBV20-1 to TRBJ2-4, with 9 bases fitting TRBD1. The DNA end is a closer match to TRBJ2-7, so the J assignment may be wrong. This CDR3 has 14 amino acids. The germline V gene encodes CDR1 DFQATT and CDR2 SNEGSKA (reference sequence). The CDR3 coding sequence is TGCAGTGCGCAGACCGGGACAGGGTCTAACGAGCAGTACTTC. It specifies CSAQTGTGSNEQYF.

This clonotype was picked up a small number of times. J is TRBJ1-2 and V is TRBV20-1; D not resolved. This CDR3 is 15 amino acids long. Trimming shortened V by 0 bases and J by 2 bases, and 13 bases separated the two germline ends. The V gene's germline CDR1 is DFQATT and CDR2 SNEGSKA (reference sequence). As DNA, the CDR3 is TGCAGTGCTAGAGACCCTGGGGTCGGCAACTATGGCTACACCTTC. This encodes CSARDPGVGNYGYTF.

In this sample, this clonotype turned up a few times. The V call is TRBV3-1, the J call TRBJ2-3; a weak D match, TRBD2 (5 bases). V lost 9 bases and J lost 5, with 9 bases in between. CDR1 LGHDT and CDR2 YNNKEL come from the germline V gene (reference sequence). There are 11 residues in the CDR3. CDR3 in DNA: TGTGCCAGTCCTCGGGGAGATACGCAGTATTTT. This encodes CASPRGDTQYF.

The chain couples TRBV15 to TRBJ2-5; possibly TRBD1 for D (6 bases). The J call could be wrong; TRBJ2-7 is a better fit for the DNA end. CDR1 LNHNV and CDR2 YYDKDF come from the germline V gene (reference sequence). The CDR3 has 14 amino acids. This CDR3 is CATSGADRSYEQYF. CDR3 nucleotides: TGTGCCACCAGCGGGGCGGACAGAAGTTACGAGCAGTACTTC.

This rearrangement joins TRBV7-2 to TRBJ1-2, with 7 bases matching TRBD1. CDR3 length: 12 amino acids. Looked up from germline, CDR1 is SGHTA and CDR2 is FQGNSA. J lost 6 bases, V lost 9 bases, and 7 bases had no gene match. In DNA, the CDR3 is TGTGCCAGAGTAAGGGGGCAGCATGGCTACACCTTC. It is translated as CARVRGQHGYTF.

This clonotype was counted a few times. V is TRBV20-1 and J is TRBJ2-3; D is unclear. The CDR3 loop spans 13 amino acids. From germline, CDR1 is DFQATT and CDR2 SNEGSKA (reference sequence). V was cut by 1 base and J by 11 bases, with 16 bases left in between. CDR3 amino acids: CSARGGYTYEQYF. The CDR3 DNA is TGCAGTGCTAGAGGCGGCTACACCTACGAGCAGTATTTT.

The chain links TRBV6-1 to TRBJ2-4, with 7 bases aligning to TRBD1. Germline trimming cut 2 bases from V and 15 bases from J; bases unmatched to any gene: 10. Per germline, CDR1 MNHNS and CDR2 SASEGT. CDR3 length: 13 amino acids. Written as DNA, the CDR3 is TGTGCCAGCAGTGAATGGGGGACAGAAGGGCTGTACTTC. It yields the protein CASSEWGTEGLYF.

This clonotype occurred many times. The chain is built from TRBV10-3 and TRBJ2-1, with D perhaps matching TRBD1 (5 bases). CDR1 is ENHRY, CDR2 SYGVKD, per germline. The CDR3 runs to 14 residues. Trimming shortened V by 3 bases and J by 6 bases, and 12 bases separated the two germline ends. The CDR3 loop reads CAISERGQINEQFF. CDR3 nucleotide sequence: TGTGCCATCAGTGAAAGGGGCCAGATCAATGAGCAGTTCTTC.